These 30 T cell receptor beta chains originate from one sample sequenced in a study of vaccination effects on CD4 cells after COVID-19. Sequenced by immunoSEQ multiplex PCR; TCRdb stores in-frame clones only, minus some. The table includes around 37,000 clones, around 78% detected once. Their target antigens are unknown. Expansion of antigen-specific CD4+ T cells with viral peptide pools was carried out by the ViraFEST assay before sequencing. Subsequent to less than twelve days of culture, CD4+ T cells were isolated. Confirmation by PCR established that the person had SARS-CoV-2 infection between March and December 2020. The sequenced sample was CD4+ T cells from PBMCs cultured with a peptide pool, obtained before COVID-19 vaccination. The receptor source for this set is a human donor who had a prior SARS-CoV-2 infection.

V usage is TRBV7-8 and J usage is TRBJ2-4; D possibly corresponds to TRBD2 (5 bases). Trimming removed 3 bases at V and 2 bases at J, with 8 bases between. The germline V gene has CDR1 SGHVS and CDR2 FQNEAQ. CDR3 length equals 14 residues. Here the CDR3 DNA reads TGTGCCAGCAGCTTGGGAGAGTCCAAAAACATTCAGTACTTC. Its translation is CASSLGESKNIQYF. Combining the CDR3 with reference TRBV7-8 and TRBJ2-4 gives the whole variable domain GAGVSQSPRYKVAKRGQDVALRCDPISGHVSLFWYQQALGQGPEFLTYFQNEAQLDKSGLPSDRFFAERPEGSVSTLKIQRTQQEDSAVYLCASSLGESKNIQYFGAGTRLSVL.

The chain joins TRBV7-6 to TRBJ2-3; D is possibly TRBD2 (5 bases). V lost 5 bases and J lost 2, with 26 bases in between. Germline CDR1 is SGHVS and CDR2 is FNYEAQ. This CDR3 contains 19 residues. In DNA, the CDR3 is TGTGCCAGCAGCCACCCCCGACGACGGACTTCCACATCCACAGATACGCAGTATTTT. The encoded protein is CASSHPRRRTSTSTDTQYF.

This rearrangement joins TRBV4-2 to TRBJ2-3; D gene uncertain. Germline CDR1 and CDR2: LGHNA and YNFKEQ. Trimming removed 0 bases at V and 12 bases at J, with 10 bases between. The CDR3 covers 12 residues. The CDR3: CASSQDRGSQYF. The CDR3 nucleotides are TGTGCCAGCAGCCAAGATCGTGGATCTCAGTATTTT.

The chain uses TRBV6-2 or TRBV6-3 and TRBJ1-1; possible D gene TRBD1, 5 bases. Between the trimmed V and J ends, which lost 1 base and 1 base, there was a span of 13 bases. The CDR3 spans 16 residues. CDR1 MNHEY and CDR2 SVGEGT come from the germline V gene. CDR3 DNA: TGTGCCAGCAGTTACTGGGGCACGCCATGGAACACTGAAGCTTTCTTT. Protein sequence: CASSYWGTPWNTEAFF.

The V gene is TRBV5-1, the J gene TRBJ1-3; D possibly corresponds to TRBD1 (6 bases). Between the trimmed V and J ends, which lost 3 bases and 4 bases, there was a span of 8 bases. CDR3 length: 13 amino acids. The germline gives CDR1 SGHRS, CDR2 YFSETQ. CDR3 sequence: CASSWTAGNTIYF. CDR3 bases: TGCGCCAGCAGCTGGACAGCCGGAAACACCATATATTTT.

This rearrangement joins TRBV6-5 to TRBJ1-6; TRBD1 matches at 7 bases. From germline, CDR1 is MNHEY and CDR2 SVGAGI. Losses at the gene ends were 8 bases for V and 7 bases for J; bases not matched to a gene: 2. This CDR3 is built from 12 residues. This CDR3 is CASGTVNSPLHF. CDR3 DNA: TGTGCCAGCGGGACAGTCAATTCACCCCTCCACTTT.

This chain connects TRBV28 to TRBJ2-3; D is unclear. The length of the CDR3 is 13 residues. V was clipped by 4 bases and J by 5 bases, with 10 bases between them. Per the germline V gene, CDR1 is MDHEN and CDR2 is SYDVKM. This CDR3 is CASSSVMGDTQYF. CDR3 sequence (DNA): TGTGCCAGCAGTTCCGTTATGGGAGATACGCAGTATTTT. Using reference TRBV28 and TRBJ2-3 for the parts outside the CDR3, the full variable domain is DVKVTQSSRYLVKRTGEKVFLECVQDMDHENMFWYRQDPGLGLRLIYFSYDVKMKEKGDIPEGYSVSREKKERFSLILESASTNQTSMYLCASSSVMGDTQYFGPGTRLTVL.

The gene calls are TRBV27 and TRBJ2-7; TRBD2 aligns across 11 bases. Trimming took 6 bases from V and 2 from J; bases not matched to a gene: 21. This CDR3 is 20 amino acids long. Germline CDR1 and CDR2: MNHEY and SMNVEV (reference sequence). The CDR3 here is CASSEPGTSGYCIRAYEQYF. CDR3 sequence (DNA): TGTGCCAGCAGCGAACCCGGGACTAGCGGATATTGTATTAGGGCCTACGAGCAGTACTTC.

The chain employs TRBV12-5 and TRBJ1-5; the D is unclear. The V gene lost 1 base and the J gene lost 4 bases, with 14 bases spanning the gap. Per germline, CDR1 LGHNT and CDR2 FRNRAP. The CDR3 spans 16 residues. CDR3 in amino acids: CASGLGEGRGNQPQHF. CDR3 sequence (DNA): TGTGCTAGTGGTTTGGGGGAAGGGCGTGGGAATCAGCCCCAGCATTTT.

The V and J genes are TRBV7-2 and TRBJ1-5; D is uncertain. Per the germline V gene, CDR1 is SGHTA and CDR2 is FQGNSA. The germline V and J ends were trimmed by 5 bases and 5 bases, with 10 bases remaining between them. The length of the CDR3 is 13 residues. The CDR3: CASSDGRDQPQHF. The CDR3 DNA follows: TGTGCCAGCAGCGACGGGAGGGATCAGCCCCAGCATTTT. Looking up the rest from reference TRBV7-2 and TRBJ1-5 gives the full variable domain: GAGVSQSPSNKVTEKGKDVELRCDPISGHTALYWYRQSLGQGLEFLIYFQGNSAPDKSGLPSDRFSAERTGGSVSTLTIQRTQQEDSAVYLCASSDGRDQPQHFGDGTRLSIL.

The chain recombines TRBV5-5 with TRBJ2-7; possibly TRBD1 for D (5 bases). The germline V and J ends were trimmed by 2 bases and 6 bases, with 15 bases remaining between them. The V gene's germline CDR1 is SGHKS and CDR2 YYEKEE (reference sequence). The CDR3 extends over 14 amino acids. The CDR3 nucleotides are TGTGCCAGCAGCTTATTAGGGGTTACAAGCGAGCAGTACTTC. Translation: CASSLLGVTSEQYF. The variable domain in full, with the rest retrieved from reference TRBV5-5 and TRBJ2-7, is DAGVTQSPTHLIKTRGQQVTLRCSPISGHKSVSWYQQVLGQGPQFIFQYYEKEERGRGNFPDRFSARQFPNYSSELNVNALLLGDSALYLCASSLLGVTSEQYFGPGTRLTVT.

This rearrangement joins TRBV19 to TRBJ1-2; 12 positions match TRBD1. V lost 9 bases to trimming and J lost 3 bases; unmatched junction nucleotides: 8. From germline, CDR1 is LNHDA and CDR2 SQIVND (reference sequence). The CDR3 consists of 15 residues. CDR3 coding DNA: TGTGCCAGCCGCCGGGACAGGGGGCCATACTATGGCTACACCTTC. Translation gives CASRRDRGPYYGYTF. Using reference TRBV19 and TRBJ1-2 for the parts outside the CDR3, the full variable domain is DGGITQSPKYLFRKEGQNVTLSCEQNLNHDAMYWYRQDPGQGLRLIYYSQIVNDFQKGDIAEGYSVSREKKESFPLTVTSAQKNPTAFYLCASRRDRGPYYGYTFGSGTRLTVV.

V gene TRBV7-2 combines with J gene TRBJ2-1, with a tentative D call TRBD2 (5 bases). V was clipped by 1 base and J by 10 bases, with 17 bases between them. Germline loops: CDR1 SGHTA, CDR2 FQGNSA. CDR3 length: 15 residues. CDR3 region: CASSLVRAGVREQFF. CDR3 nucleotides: TGTGCCAGCAGCTTAGTGAGGGCTGGGGTAAGGGAGCAGTTCTTC.

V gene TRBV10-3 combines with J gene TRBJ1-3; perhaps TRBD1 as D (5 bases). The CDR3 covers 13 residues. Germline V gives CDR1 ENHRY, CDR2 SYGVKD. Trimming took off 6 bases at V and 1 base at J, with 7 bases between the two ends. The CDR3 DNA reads TGTGCCATCAGCAGGGTTTCTGGAAACACCATATATTTT. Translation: CAISRVSGNTIYF.

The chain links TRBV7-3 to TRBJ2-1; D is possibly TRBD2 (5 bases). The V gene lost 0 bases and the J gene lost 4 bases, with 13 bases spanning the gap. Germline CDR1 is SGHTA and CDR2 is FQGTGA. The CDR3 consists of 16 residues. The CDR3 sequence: CASSLTGGQEYNEQFF. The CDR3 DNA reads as TGTGCCAGCAGCTTAACTGGCGGGCAGGAATACAATGAGCAGTTCTTC.

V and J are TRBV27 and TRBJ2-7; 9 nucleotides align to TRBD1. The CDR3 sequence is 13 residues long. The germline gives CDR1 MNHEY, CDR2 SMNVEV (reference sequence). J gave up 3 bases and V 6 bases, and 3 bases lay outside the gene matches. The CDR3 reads CASRRQGVYEQYF. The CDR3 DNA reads TGTGCCAGCAGGCGACAGGGGGTCTACGAGCAGTACTTC.

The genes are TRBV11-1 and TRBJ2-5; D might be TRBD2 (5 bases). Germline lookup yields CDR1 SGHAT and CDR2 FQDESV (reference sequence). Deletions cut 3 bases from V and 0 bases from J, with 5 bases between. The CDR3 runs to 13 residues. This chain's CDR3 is CASSLDYQETQYF. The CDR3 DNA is TGTGCCAGCAGCTTGGACTACCAAGAGACCCAGTACTTC.

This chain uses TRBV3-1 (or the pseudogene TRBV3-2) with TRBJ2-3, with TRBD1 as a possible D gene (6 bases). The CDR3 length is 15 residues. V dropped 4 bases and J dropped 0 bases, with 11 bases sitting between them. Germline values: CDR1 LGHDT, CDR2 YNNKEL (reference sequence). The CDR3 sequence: CASSLRQASTDTQYF. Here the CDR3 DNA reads TGTGCCAGCAGCCTAAGACAGGCGAGCACAGATACGCAGTATTTT.

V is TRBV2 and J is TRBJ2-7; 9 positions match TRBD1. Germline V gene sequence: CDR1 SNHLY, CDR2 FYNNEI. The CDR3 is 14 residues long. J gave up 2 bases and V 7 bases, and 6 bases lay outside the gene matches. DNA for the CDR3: TGTGCCAGCACCCGGGACAGGGAAACCTACGAGCAGTACTTC. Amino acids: CASTRDRETYEQYF.

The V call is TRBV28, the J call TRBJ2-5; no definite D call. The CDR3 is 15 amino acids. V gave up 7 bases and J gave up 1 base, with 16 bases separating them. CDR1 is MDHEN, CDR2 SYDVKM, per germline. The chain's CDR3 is CASIPRGEAQETQYF. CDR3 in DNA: TGTGCCAGCATCCCTCGAGGAGAGGCCCAAGAGACCCAGTACTTC. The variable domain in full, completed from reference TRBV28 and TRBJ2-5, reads DVKVTQSSRYLVKRTGEKVFLECVQDMDHENMFWYRQDPGLGLRLIYFSYDVKMKEKGDIPEGYSVSREKKERFSLILESASTNQTSMYLCASIPRGEAQETQYFGPGTRLLVL.

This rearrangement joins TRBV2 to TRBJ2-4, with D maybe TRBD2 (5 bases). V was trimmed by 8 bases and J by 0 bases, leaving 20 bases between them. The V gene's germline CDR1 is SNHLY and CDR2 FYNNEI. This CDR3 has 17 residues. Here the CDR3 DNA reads TGTGCCAGCGAGATTAGGCGCCGAGGGCTAGCCAAAAACATTCAGTACTTC. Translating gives CASEIRRRGLAKNIQYF.

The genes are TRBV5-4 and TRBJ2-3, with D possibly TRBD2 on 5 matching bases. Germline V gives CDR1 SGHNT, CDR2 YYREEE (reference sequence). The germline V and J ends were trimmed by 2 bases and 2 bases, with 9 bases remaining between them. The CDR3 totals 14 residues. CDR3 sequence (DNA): TGTGCCAGCAGCTTTCCAGCGGACACAGATACGCAGTATTTT. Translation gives CASSFPADTDTQYF.

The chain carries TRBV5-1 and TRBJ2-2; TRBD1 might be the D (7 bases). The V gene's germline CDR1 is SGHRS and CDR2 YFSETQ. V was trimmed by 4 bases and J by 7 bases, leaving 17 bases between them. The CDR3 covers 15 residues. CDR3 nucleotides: TGCGCCAGCAGCCAACTTACAGGGGAGGTCGGGGAGCTGTTTTTT. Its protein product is CASSQLTGEVGELFF.

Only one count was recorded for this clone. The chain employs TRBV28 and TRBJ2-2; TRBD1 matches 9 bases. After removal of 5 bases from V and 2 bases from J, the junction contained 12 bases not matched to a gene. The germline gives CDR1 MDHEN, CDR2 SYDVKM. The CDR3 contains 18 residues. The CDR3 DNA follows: TGTGCCAGCAGTCCCTTTCGACAGGGGGGCTTTAACACCGGGGAGCTGTTTTTT. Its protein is CASSPFRQGGFNTGELFF. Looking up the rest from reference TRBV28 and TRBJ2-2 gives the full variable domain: DVKVTQSSRYLVKRTGEKVFLECVQDMDHENMFWYRQDPGLGLRLIYFSYDVKMKEKGDIPEGYSVSREKKERFSLILESASTNQTSMYLCASSPFRQGGFNTGELFFGEGSRLTVL.

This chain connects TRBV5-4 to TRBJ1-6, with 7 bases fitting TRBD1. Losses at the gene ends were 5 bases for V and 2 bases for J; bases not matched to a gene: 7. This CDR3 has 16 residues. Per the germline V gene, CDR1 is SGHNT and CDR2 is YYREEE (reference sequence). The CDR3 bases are TGTGCCAGCAGTTGGGACAGTCGCACCTATAATTCACCCCTCCACTTT. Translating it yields CASSWDSRTYNSPLHF.

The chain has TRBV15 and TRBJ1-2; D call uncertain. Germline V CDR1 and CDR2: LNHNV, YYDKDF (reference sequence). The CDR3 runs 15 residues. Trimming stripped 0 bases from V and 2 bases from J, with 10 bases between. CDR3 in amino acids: CATSRELGLNYGYTF. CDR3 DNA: TGTGCCACCAGCAGAGAACTGGGGTTAAACTATGGCTACACCTTC.

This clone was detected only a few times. The CDR3 DNA sequence: TGTGCCAGCAGCTTGGCCAGGAAGATCTACGAGCAGTACTTC. Protein: CASSLARKIYEQYF. The V gene is TRBV5-8, the J gene TRBJ2-7; D uncertain. CDR3 length: 14 amino acids. V was pared by 0 bases and J by 3 bases, with 10 bases between. Germline CDR1 SGHTS, CDR2 YDEGEE. Full variable domain (missing parts from reference TRBV5-8 and TRBJ2-7): EAGVTQSPTHLIKTRGQQATLRCSPISGHTSVYWYQQALGLGLQFLLWYDEGEERNRGNFPPRFSGRQFPNYSSELNVNALELEDSALYLCASSLARKIYEQYFGPGTRLTVT.

This chain's CDR3 is CASSPGSTGAFSGNTIYF. The CDR3 region has the DNA TGTGCCAGCAGCCCCGGCTCGACAGGGGCTTTCTCTGGAAACACCATATATTTT. J is TRBJ1-3 and V is TRBV7-6, with 8 bases aligning to TRBD1. After removal of 5 bases from V and 0 bases from J, the junction contained 12 bases not matched to a gene. The CDR3 spans 18 residues. Germline values: CDR1 SGHVS, CDR2 FNYEAQ.

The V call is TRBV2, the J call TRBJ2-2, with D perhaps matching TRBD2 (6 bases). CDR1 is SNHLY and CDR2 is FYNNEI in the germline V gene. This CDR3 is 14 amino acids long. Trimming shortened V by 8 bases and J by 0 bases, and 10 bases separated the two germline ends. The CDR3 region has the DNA TGTGCCAGCCACGGGGGACCGAACACCGGGGAGCTGTTTTTT. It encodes CASHGGPNTGELFF.

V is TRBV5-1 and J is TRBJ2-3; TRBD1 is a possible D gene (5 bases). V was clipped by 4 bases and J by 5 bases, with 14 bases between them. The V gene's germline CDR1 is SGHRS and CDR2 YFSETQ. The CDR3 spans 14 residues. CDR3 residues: CASSAQGSGDTQYF. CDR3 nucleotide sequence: TGCGCCAGCAGCGCTCAGGGTTCGGGAGATACGCAGTATTTT.